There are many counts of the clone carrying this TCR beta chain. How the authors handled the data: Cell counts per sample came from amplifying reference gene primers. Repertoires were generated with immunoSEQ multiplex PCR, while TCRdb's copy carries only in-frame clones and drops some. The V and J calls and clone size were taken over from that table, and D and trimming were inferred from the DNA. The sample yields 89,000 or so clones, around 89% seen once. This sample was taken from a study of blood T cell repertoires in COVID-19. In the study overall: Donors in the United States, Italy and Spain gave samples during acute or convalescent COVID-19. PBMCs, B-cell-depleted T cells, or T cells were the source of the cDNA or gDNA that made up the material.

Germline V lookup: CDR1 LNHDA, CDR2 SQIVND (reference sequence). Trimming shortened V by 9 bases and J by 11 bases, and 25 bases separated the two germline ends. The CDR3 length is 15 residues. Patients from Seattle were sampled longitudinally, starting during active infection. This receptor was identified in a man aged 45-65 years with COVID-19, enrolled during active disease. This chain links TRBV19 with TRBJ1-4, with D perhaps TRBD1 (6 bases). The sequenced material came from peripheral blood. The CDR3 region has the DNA TGTGCCAGCCAAAAGGACAGCGCGAATATCCTCAAACTGTTTTTT. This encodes CASQKDSANILKLFF.